Below are 31 T cell receptor beta chains sequenced from a single sample in a study of blood T cell repertoires in COVID-19. Repertoires were generated with immunoSEQ multiplex PCR, while TCRdb's copy carries only in-frame clones and drops some. The repertoire holds some 320,000 clones, with roughly nine tenths as singletons. Source material: PBMCs or T cells enriched from blood (not recorded which). These receptors originate from a woman aged 50 to 60 who had been exposed to COVID-19.

V gene TRBV18 combines with J gene TRBJ1-5; 7 bases map to TRBD1. Germline V gene lookup returns CDR1 KGHSH and CDR2 LQKENI. The V segment lost 6 bases and the J segment 3 bases; nucleotides outside the gene matches: 8. CDR3 length: 15 residues. Written as DNA, the CDR3 is TGTGCCAGCTCGCCAGGACAGGTCCTCAATCAGCCCCAGCATTTT. Translation gives CASSPGQVLNQPQHF.

V and J are TRBV11-3 and TRBJ2-5, with 16 bases matching TRBD2. CDR1 and CDR2 from the germline V gene are SGHNT and YENEEA. CDR3 length: 18 residues. Losses at the gene ends were 3 bases for V and 3 bases for J; bases not matched to a gene: 7. CDR3 in amino acids: CASSFGAGLAGGEETQYF. In DNA, the CDR3 is TGTGCCAGCAGCTTTGGTGCGGGACTAGCGGGGGGGGAAGAGACCCAGTACTTC.

This clone is termed medium-sized (0.01 to 0.1%). This chain uses TRBV6-1 with TRBJ2-3, with a weak D call TRBD2 (6 bases). Deletions cut 0 bases from V and 11 bases from J, with 12 bases between. Germline CDR1 MNHNS, CDR2 SASEGT. The CDR3 runs to 13 residues. Written as DNA, the CDR3 is TGTGCCAGCAGTGAAGCCAACTCGGAGGGGCAGTATTTT. As protein: CASSEANSEGQYF.

V gene TRBV5-6 combines with J gene TRBJ1-1; TRBD1 might be the D (6 bases). Germline loops: CDR1 SGHDT, CDR2 YYEEEE. V dropped 4 bases and J dropped 7 bases, with 11 bases sitting between them. The CDR3 sequence is 12 residues long. The CDR3 bases are TGTGCCAGCAGCCCAGGGGACGGTGAAGCTTTCTTT. It yields the protein CASSPGDGEAFF.

The sample holds a few counts of this clone. The V and J genes are TRBV27 and TRBJ1-2, with TRBD1 matching 7 bases. V trimming: 5 bases; J trimming: 7 bases; junction bases outside the gene matches: 7. There are 13 residues in the CDR3. Germline lookup yields CDR1 MNHEY and CDR2 SMNVEV (reference sequence). For the CDR3, the DNA is TGTGCCAGCAGTCCAGGGGGTCTATTTGGCTACACCTTC. Protein product: CASSPGGLFGYTF.

J is TRBJ1-5 and V is TRBV18; 8 bases fit TRBD1. The CDR3 runs to 13 residues. The germline CDR1 and CDR2 sequences are KGHSH and LQKENI. J gave up 8 bases and V 3 bases, and 3 bases lay outside the gene matches. CDR3 in amino acids: CASSPDRGEPQHF. DNA for the CDR3: TGTGCCAGCTCACCTGACAGGGGTGAGCCCCAGCATTTT.

This chain joins TRBV7-2 and TRBJ2-1, with 11 bases that match TRBD2. With 5 bases clipped from V and 4 bases from J, the junction kept 7 bases outside the gene matches. The CDR3 contains 16 residues. Germline loops: CDR1 SGHTA, CDR2 FQGNSA. DNA of the CDR3: TGTGCCAGCAGCACTAGCGGGGGCCCCTTTTACAATGAGCAGTTCTTC. Translation gives CASSTSGGPFYNEQFF.

This chain connects TRBV3-1 (or the pseudogene TRBV3-2) to TRBJ1-1; 8 positions match TRBD1. Germline CDR1 is LGHDT and CDR2 is YNNKEL (reference sequence). CDR3 length equals 14 residues. The junction had 8 bases not matched to a gene; V was cut back by 1 base and J by 10 bases. The CDR3 DNA reads TGTGCCAGCAGCCAAGGGGGAACAGGGGGAGTAGCTTTCTTT. Its translation: CASSQGGTGGVAFF.

V usage is TRBV11-2 and J usage is TRBJ2-7; 11 nucleotides align to TRBD1. CDR3 length: 15 amino acids. Germline V gene lookup returns CDR1 SGHAT and CDR2 FQNNGV. The V and J ends lost 2 bases and 4 bases, in that order; junction bases with no gene match: 4. The CDR3 here is CASSLKDRGLYEQYF. CDR3 nucleotides: TGTGCCAGCAGCTTAAAGGACAGGGGGCTTTACGAGCAGTACTTC.

The V and J genes are TRBV19 and TRBJ1-1; 12 nucleotides match TRBD1. Germline V gives CDR1 LNHDA, CDR2 SQIVND (reference sequence). The CDR3 loop spans 14 amino acids. V lost 9 bases and J lost 4; bases outside the gene matches: 6. CDR3 loop: CASAGTGGLTEAFF. CDR3 sequence (DNA): TGTGCCAGCGCCGGGACAGGGGGCCTCACTGAAGCTTTCTTT.

The gene calls are TRBV9 and TRBJ2-1; TRBD2 agrees at 8 bases. The CDR3 has 16 amino acids. V was pared by 3 bases and J by 7 bases, with 12 bases of the junction left unmatched. CDR1 and CDR2 from the germline V gene are SGDLS and YYNGEE. Here the CDR3 DNA reads TGTGCCAGCAGCGCTCAGTCGGGGGGGCTTAGAAATGAGCAGTTCTTC. As protein: CASSAQSGGLRNEQFF.

The CDR3: CASSQELGGGGVSYEQYF. The DNA of the CDR3 is TGTGCCAGCAGCCAAGAATTAGGTGGCGGGGGGGTCTCCTACGAGCAGTACTTC. The V gene is TRBV4-2, the J gene TRBJ2-7; TRBD2 matches at 9 bases. J lost 0 bases, V lost 0 bases, and 9 bases had no gene match. Germline V gene data show CDR1 as LGHNA and CDR2 as YNFKEQ. The CDR3 length is 18 residues.

The rearrangement joins TRBV10-2 to TRBJ1-1; D ambiguous. The CDR3 loop spans 13 amino acids. The V gene's germline CDR1 is WSHSY and CDR2 SAAADI. The V end was cut by 4 bases, the J end by 0 bases, with 6 bases between. CDR3 in amino acids: CASSGGLNTEAFF. In nucleotides, the CDR3 is TGCGCCAGCAGTGGAGGGCTGAACACTGAAGCTTTCTTT.

The CDR3 spells CAWTEPLAGGRRETQYF. The DNA for the CDR3 is TGTGCCTGGACCGAACCTTTAGCGGGGGGGCGTCGGGAGACCCAGTACTTC. The chain couples TRBV30 to TRBJ2-5; 11 nucleotides line up with TRBD2. CDR1 is GTSNPN and CDR2 is SVGIG in the germline V gene (reference sequence). After removal of 4 bases from V and 5 bases from J, the junction contained 15 bases not matched to a gene. The CDR3 is 17 amino acids.

This clone occurred a few times. This CDR3 reads CASSLTRQGAYNEQFF. For the CDR3, the DNA is TGCGCCAGCAGCTTGACGAGGCAGGGGGCTTACAATGAGCAGTTCTTC. The gene calls are TRBV5-1 and TRBJ2-1, with 8 bases matching TRBD1. With 1 base clipped from V and 4 bases from J, the junction kept 7 bases outside the gene matches. Looked up from germline, CDR1 is SGHRS and CDR2 is YFSETQ. This CDR3 is 16 amino acids long.

J is TRBJ2-5 and V is TRBV20-1, with 8 bases lining up with TRBD2. CDR1 is DFQATT and CDR2 is SNEGSKA in the germline V gene (reference sequence). The V gene end was trimmed by 3 bases and the J gene end by 2 bases; junction bases not matched to a gene: 8. The CDR3 extends over 15 amino acids. CDR3 DNA: TGCAGTGCTAGTTTGCCGGGGGGGCCGCAAGAGACCCAGTACTTC. It codes for CSASLPGGPQETQYF.

This clone was picked up one time. The chain couples TRBV28 to TRBJ2-7; tentatively, D is TRBD2 (7 bases). The germline gives CDR1 MDHEN, CDR2 SYDVKM. V was shortened by 8 bases and J by 3 bases, with 20 bases between the two germline ends. This CDR3 has 15 amino acids. The DNA of the CDR3 is TGTGCCAGCGTCGGGGGGCACATTCGATACTACGAGCAGTACTTC. It encodes CASVGGHIRYYEQYF. Looking up the rest from reference TRBV28 and TRBJ2-7 gives the full variable domain: DVKVTQSSRYLVKRTGEKVFLECVQDMDHENMFWYRQDPGLGLRLIYFSYDVKMKEKGDIPEGYSVSREKKERFSLILESASTNQTSMYLCASVGGHIRYYEQYFGPGTRLTVT.

The V call is TRBV29-1, the J call TRBJ2-7; 7 bases fit TRBD1. Germline V CDR1 and CDR2: SQVTM, ANQGSEA. CDR3 length equals 13 residues. Germline trimming cut 4 bases from V and 0 bases from J; bases unmatched to any gene: 3. This CDR3 reads CSVGDRNSYEQYF. DNA of the CDR3: TGCAGCGTTGGGGACAGAAACTCCTACGAGCAGTACTTC.

The J gene is TRBJ1-5, the V gene TRBV6-5; D possibly corresponds to TRBD1 (5 bases). V was cut by 7 bases and J by 15 bases, with 19 bases left in between. This CDR3 region has 12 residues. Germline V lookup: CDR1 MNHEY, CDR2 SVGAGI. The CDR3 DNA reads TGTGCCAGCACCTTGGGTGGGGCAGCGTGGCATTTT. Protein: CASTLGGAAWHF.

The genes are TRBV20-1 and TRBJ2-7; D is possibly TRBD1 (5 bases). V was cut by 3 bases and J by 2 bases, with 11 bases left in between. Germline-derived CDR1 and CDR2 are DFQATT and SNEGSKA (reference sequence). This CDR3 region has 13 residues. The CDR3 DNA sequence: TGCAGTGCTAGTGTCCCGACAGCCTACGAGCAGTACTTC. Its protein is CSASVPTAYEQYF.

The gene calls are TRBV5-8 and TRBJ2-5, with 7 bases lining up with TRBD1. Looked up from germline, CDR1 is SGHTS and CDR2 is YDEGEE. The V segment lost 4 bases and the J segment 6 bases; nucleotides outside the gene matches: 6. This CDR3 spans 13 amino acids. CDR3 sequence (DNA): TGTGCCAGCAGCCCAGGGGGTACGCAGACCCAGTACTTC. It specifies CASSPGGTQTQYF.

The chain employs TRBV7-9 and TRBJ2-6; 8 nucleotides align to TRBD1. Trimming took 5 bases from V and 18 from J; bases not matched to a gene: 9. The CDR3 loop spans 12 amino acids. The germline V gene has CDR1 SEHNR and CDR2 FQNEAQ (reference sequence). CDR3 nucleotides: TGTGCCAGCAGCCAACAGGGGGTGGATTGGACTTTC. Protein product: CASSQQGVDWTF.

The chain combines TRBV6-5 with TRBJ2-2; no reliable D call. Trimming left V 6 bases short and J 4 bases short, with 9 bases between. Germline V gene data show CDR1 as MNHEY and CDR2 as SVGAGI. This CDR3 spans 13 amino acids. The CDR3, as DNA: TGTGCCAGCAGGGAGTTGGCCACCGGGGAGCTGTTTTTT. It encodes CASRELATGELFF.

This sequence joins TRBV19 and TRBJ1-5; D is perhaps TRBD1 (5 bases). The V gene's germline CDR1 is LNHDA and CDR2 SQIVND (reference sequence). This CDR3 contains 15 residues. The V end was cut by 6 bases, the J end by 6 bases, with 18 bases between. CDR3 DNA: TGTGCCAGTAGGGAGGGGTGGTCGTCTGGTCAGCCCCAGCATTTT. It is translated as CASREGWSSGQPQHF. The entire variable domain, with the rest obtained from reference TRBV19 and TRBJ1-5, is as follows: DGGITQSPKYLFRKEGQNVTLSCEQNLNHDAMYWYRQDPGQGLRLIYYSQIVNDFQKGDIAEGYSVSREKKESFPLTVTSAQKNPTAFYLCASREGWSSGQPQHFGDGTRLSIL.

The chain joins TRBV18 to TRBJ1-1; tentatively, D is TRBD1 (6 bases). Trimming cost V 4 bases and J 5 bases, with 14 bases left between them. Per germline, CDR1 KGHSH and CDR2 LQKENI. The CDR3 covers 14 residues. CDR3 sequence reads: CASSRQDSGTEAFF. In DNA form, the CDR3 reads TGTGCCAGCTCACGACAGGATTCAGGGACTGAAGCTTTCTTT.

This chain links TRBV6-5 with TRBJ1-2; D unclear. Germline CDR1 MNHEY, CDR2 SVGAGI. With 0 bases removed from V and 8 bases from J, the gap between germline ends came to 10 bases. This CDR3 spans 13 amino acids. CDR3 amino acids: CASSYSARGGYTF. CDR3 in DNA: TGTGCCAGCAGTTACTCGGCCCGAGGGGGCTACACCTTC.

The rearrangement links TRBV5-1 to TRBJ2-7; TRBD1 aligns across 7 bases. Unmatched junction bases numbered 7, after V lost 1 base and J lost 0 bases. Looked up from germline, CDR1 is SGHRS and CDR2 is YFSETQ. This CDR3 has 16 residues. The CDR3 loop is CASSLSGTAVSYEQYF. CDR3 coding DNA: TGCGCCAGCAGCTTGTCCGGGACAGCGGTCTCCTACGAGCAGTACTTC.

This chain links TRBV11-3 with TRBJ1-2, with 9 bases fitting TRBD1. CDR1 and CDR2 (germline): SGHNT, YENEEA. Germline trimming cut 4 bases from V and 3 bases from J; bases unmatched to any gene: 9. CDR3 length: 16 amino acids. This chain's CDR3 is CASSCTPWTGDYGYTF. Written as DNA, the CDR3 is TGTGCCAGCAGCTGTACCCCTTGGACAGGGGACTATGGCTACACCTTC.

The V gene is TRBV5-6, the J gene TRBJ2-3, with D maybe TRBD2 (6 bases). The CDR3 length is 14 residues. Germline loops: CDR1 SGHDT, CDR2 YYEEEE. Trimming pared 2 bases from V and 8 bases from J, leaving 15 bases between. DNA of the CDR3: TGTGCCAGCAGCTTCCGCGGGGTTCTCGGTACGCAGTATTTT. It is translated as CASSFRGVLGTQYF.

DNA for the CDR3: TGTGCCAGCAGCTTAGCTGGCCAGGTGCTGATAGGCTACACCTTC. Protein sequence: CASSLAGQVLIGYTF. V is TRBV7-9 and J is TRBJ1-2, with no clear D. CDR3 length: 15 amino acids. Germline-derived CDR1 and CDR2 are SEHNR and FQNEAQ (reference sequence). V lost 0 bases and J lost 8, with 16 bases in between.

The rearrangement links TRBV5-6 to TRBJ1-3; 8 bases line up with TRBD1. Germline values: CDR1 SGHDT, CDR2 YYEEEE. The CDR3 loop spans 15 amino acids. Trimming cost V 1 base and J 8 bases; bases outside gene matches: 8. CDR3 amino acids: CASSLRQGLGYTIYF. The CDR3 DNA reads TGTGCCAGCAGCTTGCGACAGGGGCTAGGGTACACCATATATTTT.